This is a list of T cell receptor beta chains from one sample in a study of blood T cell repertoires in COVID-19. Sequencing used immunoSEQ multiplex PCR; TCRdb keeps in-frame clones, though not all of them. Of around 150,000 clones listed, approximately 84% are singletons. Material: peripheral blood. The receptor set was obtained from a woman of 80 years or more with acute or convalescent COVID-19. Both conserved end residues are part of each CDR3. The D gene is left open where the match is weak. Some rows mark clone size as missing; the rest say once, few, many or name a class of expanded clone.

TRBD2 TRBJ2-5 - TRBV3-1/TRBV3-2 CASSQKLAAYQETQYF TGTGCCAGCAGTCAAAAACTAGCGGCGTACCAAGAGACCCAGTACTTC
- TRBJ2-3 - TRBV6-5 CASRSGDTQYF TGTGCCTCCCGTAGCGGAGATACGCAGTATTTT
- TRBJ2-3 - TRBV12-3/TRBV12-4 CASSFSSVTQYF TGTGCCAGCAGTTTTTCCTCGGTTACGCAGTATTTT
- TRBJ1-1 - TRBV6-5 CASSYRTPNTEAFF TGTGCCAGCAGTTACCGGACACCGAACACTGAAGCTTTCTTT
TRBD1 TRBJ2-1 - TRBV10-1 CASTPGQGYNEQFF TGCGCCAGCACCCCGGGACAGGGCTACAATGAGCAGTTCTTC
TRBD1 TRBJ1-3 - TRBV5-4 CASSRSDRVIGNTIYF TGTGCCAGCAGCAGGTCGGACAGGGTGATTGGAAACACCATATATTTT
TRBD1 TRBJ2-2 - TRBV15 CATSPPGTGPNTGELFF TGTGCCACCAGCCCCCCTGGGACAGGGCCTAACACCGGGGAGCTGTTTTTT
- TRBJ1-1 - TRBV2 CASSENSEAFF TGTGCCAGCAGTGAAAACAGTGAAGCTTTCTTT
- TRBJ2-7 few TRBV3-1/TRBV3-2 CASSQAGLSMYF TGTGCCAGCAGCCAGGCAGGGCTAAGTATGTACTTC
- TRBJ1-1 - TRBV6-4 CASSPATGGNTEAFF TGTGCCAGCAGTCCCGCGACAGGTGGGAACACTGAAGCTTTCTTT
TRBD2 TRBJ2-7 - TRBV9 CASSEGLAGAYEQYF TGTGCCAGCAGCGAGGGACTAGCGGGAGCTTACGAGCAGTACTTC
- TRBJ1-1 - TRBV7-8 CASSSDGRGTEAFF TGTGCCAGCAGCTCTGACGGGAGGGGAACTGAAGCTTTCTTT
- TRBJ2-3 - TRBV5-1 CASSLGPPRGTDTQYF TGCGCCAGCAGCTTGGGACCCCCGAGGGGCACAGATACGCAGTATTTT
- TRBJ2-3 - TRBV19 CASSLAPGADTQYF TGTGCCAGTAGTCTGGCCCCAGGGGCAGATACGCAGTATTTT
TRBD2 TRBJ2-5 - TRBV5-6 CASSLRLAGGETQYF TGTGCCAGCAGCTTGCGCCTAGCGGGAGGAGAGACCCAGTACTTC
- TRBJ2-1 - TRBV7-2 CASSFSRDNEQFF TGTGCCAGCAGCTTTTCACGAGACAATGAGCAGTTCTTC
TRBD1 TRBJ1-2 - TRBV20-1 CSASAGQGNYGYTF TGCAGTGCTAGTGCGGGACAGGGGAACTATGGCTACACCTTC
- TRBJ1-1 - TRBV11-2 CASRLNTAPRTEAFF TGTGCCAGCAGATTGAACACGGCGCCGAGGACTGAAGCTTTCTTT
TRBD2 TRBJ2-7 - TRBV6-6 CASSGLAGTYEQYF TGTGCCAGCAGTGGACTAGCGGGTACCTACGAGCAGTACTTC
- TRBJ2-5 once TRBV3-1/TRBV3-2 CASSQDSAQYF TGTGCCAGCAGCCAAGATTCGGCCCAGTACTTC
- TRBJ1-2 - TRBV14 CASSQGQRIYGYTF TGTGCCAGCAGCCAAGGACAGAGAATCTATGGCTACACCTTC
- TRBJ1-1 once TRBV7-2 CASSPGWTEAFF TGTGCCAGCAGCCCAGGGTGGACTGAAGCTTTCTTT
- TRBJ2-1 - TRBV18 CASSRVNEQFF TGTGCCAGCTCCAGGGTAAATGAGCAGTTCTTC
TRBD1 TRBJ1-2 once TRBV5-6 CASTYRSGTGLLSFIGYTF TGTGCCAGCACCTATCGCTCCGGGACAGGGTTATTGAGTTTTATTGGCTACACCTTC
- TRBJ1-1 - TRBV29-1 CSVIRPSTTEAFF TGCAGCGTTATAAGACCTTCGACAACTGAAGCTTTCTTT
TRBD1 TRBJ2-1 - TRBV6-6 CASSRQKTGVIYNEQFF TGTGCCAGCAGTCGACAAAAGACAGGGGTTATTTACAATGAGCAGTTCTTC
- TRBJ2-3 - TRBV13 CASSFGDTQYF TGTGCCAGCAGCTTTGGCGATACGCAGTATTTT
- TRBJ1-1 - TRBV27 CASSFLGATEAFF TGTGCCAGCAGTTTTTTGGGGGCCACTGAAGCTTTCTTT
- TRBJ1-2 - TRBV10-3 CAISGEVSRGYTF TGTGCCATCAGTGGTGAGGTTTCGCGTGGCTACACCTTC
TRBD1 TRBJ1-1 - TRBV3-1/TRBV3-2 CASSPQAGGNTEAFF TGTGCCAGCAGCCCACAGGCAGGGGGCAACACTGAAGCTTTCTTT
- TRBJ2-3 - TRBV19 CASSIELGADTQYF TGTGCCAGTAGTATAGAGCTGGGCGCAGATACGCAGTATTTT
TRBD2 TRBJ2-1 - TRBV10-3 CAISEYLAAYNEQFF TGTGCCATCAGTGAGTATCTAGCGGCCTACAATGAGCAGTTCTTC
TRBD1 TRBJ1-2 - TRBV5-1 CASSLEGGRGDGYTF TGCGCCAGCAGCTTGGAAGGCGGCAGGGGGGACGGCTACACCTTC
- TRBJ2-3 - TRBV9 CASGERWEFGADTQYF TGTGCCAGCGGAGAAAGGTGGGAGTTTGGCGCAGATACGCAGTATTTT
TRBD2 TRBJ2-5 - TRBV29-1 CSVGGGLGSRQETQYF TGCAGCGTTGGGGGGGGACTAGGATCGCGCCAAGAGACCCAGTACTTC
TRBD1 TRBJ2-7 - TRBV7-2 CASSDGTGSRYEQYF TGTGCCAGCAGCGATGGGACAGGGTCGCGCTACGAGCAGTACTTC
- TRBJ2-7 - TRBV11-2 CASSFDFQGEQYF TGTGCCAGCAGCTTTGATTTCCAGGGGGAGCAGTACTTC
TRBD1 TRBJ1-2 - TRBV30 CARGQGARGYTF TGTGCTAGGGGACAGGGGGCGCGGGGCTACACCTTC
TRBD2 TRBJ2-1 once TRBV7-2 CASSFVGTMGPGEQFF TGTGCCAGCAGCTTTGTGGGGACTATGGGCCCGGGTGAGCAGTTCTTC
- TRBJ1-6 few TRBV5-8 CASSLRGSHSPLHF TGTGCCAGCAGCTTGCGGGGGTCACATTCACCCCTCCACTTT
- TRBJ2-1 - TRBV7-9 CASSYLLYEQFF TGTGCCAGCAGCTATTTACTCTATGAGCAGTTCTTC
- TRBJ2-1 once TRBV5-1 CASSWNRGGDEQFF TGCGCCAGCAGCTGGAACAGGGGGGGTGATGAGCAGTTCTTC
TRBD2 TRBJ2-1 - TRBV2 CASDPGLGRGEQFF TGTGCCAGCGATCCGGGACTAGGGAGGGGTGAGCAGTTCTTC
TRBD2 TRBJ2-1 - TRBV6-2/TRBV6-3 CASSYELAGVVNNEQFF TGTGCCAGCAGTTACGAACTAGCGGGAGTGGTGAATAATGAGCAGTTCTTC